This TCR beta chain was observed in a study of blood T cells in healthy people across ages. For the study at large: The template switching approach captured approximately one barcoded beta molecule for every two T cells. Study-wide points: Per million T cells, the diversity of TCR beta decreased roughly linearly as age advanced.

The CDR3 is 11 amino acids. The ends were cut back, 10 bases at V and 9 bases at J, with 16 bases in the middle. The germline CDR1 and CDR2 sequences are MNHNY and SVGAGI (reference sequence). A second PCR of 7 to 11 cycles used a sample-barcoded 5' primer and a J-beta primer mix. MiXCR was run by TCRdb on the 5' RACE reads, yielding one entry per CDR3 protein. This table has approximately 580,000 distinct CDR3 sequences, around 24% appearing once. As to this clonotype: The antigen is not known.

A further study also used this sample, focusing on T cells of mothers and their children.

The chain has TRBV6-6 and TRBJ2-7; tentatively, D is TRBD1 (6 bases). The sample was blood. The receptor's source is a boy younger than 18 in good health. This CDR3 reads CATVTGPGQYF. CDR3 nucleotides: TGTGCCACGGTGACAGGCCCCGGGCAGTACTTC.